These 8 T cell receptor beta chains were sequenced from one sample in a study of T cells in localized non-small cell lung cancer. Sequenced by immunoSEQ multiplex PCR; TCRdb stores in-frame clones only, minus some. The data contain about 28,000 clones, approximately 90% of them seen just once; the ten biggest clones take up 28%. The source material was peripheral blood, sampled before any cancer treatment. The receptors come from a female donor older than 55 with stage I lung adenocarcinoma.

The rearrangement uses TRBV19 and TRBJ1-6, with D hard to call. This CDR3 comprises 15 residues. Trimming shortened V by 3 bases and J by 0 bases, and 6 bases separated the two germline ends. CDR1 and CDR2 (germline): LNHDA, SQIVND (reference sequence). The CDR3 loop is CASSIGNSYNSPLHF. CDR3 DNA sequence: TGTGCCAGTAGTATCGGTAACTCCTATAATTCACCCCTCCACTTT.

The genes are TRBV5-1 and TRBJ2-3; 8 positions agree with TRBD2. Trimming at V came to 2 bases and at J to 6 bases, leaving 8 bases not matched to a gene. Germline assignment: CDR1 SGHRS and CDR2 YFSETQ. This CDR3 comprises 15 residues. This chain's CDR3 is CASSFSGGEADTQYF. For the CDR3, the DNA is TGCGCCAGCAGCTTCAGCGGGGGCGAGGCGGATACGCAGTATTTT.

The V and J genes are TRBV30 and TRBJ2-7, with 9 bases aligning to TRBD1. V was clipped by 3 bases and J by 5 bases; unmatched bases: 5. The CDR3 is made up of 13 amino acids. Germline CDR1 GTSNPN, CDR2 SVGIG (reference sequence). As DNA, the CDR3 is TGTGCCTGGAGGGGGACAGGGTCCCACGAGCAGTACTTC. Its protein product is CAWRGTGSHEQYF.

The CDR3 DNA is TGTGCCAGCAGCGAGGGGACAGGGATCGGGTACGAGCAGTACTTC. It specifies CASSEGTGIGYEQYF. This chain joins TRBV7-6 and TRBJ2-7, with 9 bases lining up with TRBD1. After removal of 5 bases from V and 4 bases from J, the junction contained 9 bases not matched to a gene. Per germline, CDR1 SGHVS and CDR2 FNYEAQ. The CDR3 extends over 15 amino acids.

The chain has TRBV30 and TRBJ2-7, with D perhaps matching TRBD1 (5 bases). Trimming cost V 2 bases and J 9 bases, with 11 bases left between them. Germline V gene lookup returns CDR1 GTSNPN and CDR2 SVGIG (reference sequence). This CDR3 region has 11 residues. The CDR3 here is CAWSPGKGQYF. CDR3 DNA sequence: TGTGCCTGGAGTCCAGGGAAGGGGCAGTACTTC.

The chain uses TRBV27 and TRBJ1-5; tentative D call: TRBD1 (6 bases). The CDR3 sequence is 16 residues long. The germline V gene has CDR1 MNHEY and CDR2 SMNVEV (reference sequence). V was trimmed by 5 bases and J by 2 bases, leaving 16 bases between them. The CDR3 here is CASSKLQGGGNQPQHF. As DNA, the CDR3 is TGTGCCAGCAGTAAGCTACAGGGAGGTGGCAATCAGCCCCAGCATTTT.

The chain employs TRBV27 and TRBJ2-7; 14 bases match TRBD2. The CDR3 length is 16 residues. Germline-derived CDR1 and CDR2 are MNHEY and SMNVEV (reference sequence). V dropped 2 bases and J dropped 7; count of bases not matched to a gene: 7. CDR3 protein: CASSLRTSGRTGEQYF. The CDR3 coding sequence is TGTGCCAGCAGTTTAAGGACTAGCGGGAGGACGGGAGAGCAGTACTTC.

This clone was seen just once. The rearrangement uses TRBV2 and TRBJ1-1; D gene unclear. V lost 6 bases and J lost 0, with 8 bases in between. Germline V gene sequence: CDR1 SNHLY, CDR2 FYNNEI. The CDR3 contains 13 residues. The CDR3 nucleotides read TGTGCCAGCAGGGAGGAAATGAACACTGAAGCTTTCTTT. This encodes CASREEMNTEAFF.